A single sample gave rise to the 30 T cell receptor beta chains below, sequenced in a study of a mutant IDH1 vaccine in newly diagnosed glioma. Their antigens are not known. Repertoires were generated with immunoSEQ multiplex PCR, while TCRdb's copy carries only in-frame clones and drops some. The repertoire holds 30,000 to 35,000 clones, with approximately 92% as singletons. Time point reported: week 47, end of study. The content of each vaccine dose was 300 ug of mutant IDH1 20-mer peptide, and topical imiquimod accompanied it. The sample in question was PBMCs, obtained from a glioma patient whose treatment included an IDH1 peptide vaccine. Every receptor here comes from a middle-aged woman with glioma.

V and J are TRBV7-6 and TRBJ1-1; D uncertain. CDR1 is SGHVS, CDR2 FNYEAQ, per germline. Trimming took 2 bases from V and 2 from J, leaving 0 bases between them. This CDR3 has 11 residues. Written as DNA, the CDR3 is TGTGCCAGCAGCTTAAACACTGAAGCTTTCTTT. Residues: CASSLNTEAFF.

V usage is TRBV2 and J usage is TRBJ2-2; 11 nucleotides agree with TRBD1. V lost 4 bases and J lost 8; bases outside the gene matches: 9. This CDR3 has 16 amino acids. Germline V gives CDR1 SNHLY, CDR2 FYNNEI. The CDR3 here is CASSVFGQGAAGELFF. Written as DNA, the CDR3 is TGTGCCAGCAGTGTCTTCGGACAGGGGGCTGCTGGGGAGCTGTTTTTT.

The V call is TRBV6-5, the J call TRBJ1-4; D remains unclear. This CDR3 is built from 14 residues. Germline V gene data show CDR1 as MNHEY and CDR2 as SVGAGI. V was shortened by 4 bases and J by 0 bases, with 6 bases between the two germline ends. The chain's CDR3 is CASSLSTTNEKLFF. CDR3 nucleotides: TGTGCCAGCAGTTTAAGTACAACTAATGAAAAACTGTTTTTT.

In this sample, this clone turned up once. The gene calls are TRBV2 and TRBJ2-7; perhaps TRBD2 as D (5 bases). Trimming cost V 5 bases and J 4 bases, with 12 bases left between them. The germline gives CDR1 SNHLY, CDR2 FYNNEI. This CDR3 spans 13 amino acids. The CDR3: CASSKEREYEQYF. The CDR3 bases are TGTGCCAGCAGTAAGGAAAGGGAGTACGAGCAGTACTTC.

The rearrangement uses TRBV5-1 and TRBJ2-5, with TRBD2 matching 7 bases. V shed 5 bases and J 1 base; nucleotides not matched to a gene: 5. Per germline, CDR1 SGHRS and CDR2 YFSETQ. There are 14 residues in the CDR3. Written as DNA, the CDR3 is TGCGCCAGCAGGGGGTCGGGAGGCCAAGAGACCCAGTACTTC. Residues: CASRGSGGQETQYF.

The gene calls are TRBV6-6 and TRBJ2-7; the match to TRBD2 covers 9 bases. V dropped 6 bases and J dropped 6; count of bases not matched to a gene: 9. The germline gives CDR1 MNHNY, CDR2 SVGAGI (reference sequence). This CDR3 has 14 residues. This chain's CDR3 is CASREDSGGSEQYF. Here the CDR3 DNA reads TGTGCCAGCAGAGAGGACAGCGGGGGGTCCGAGCAGTACTTC.

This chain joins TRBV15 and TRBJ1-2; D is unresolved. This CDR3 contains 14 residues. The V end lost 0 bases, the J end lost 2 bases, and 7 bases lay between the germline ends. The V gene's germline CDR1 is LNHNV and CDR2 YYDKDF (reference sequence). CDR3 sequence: CATSRDLRNYGYTF. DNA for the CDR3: TGTGCCACCAGCAGAGATTTGAGAAACTATGGCTACACCTTC. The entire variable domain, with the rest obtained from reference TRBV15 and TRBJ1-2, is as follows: DAMVIQNPRYQVTQFGKPVTLSCSQTLNHNVMYWYQQKSSQAPKLLFHYYDKDFNNEADTPDNFQSRRPNTSFCFLDIRSPGLGDTAMYLCATSRDLRNYGYTFGSGTRLTVV.

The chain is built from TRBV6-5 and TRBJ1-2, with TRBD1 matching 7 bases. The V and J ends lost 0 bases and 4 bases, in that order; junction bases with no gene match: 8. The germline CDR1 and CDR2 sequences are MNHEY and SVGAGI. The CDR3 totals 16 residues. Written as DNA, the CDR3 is TGTGCCAGCAGTTACTCGACGATTGGGACAGTCTATGGCTACACCTTC. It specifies CASSYSTIGTVYGYTF.

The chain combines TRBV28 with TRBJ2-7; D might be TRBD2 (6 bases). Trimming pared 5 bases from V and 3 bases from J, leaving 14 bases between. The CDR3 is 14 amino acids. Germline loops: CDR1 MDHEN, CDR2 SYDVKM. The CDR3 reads CASSPFGRNYEQYF. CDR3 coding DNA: TGTGCCAGCAGTCCCTTCGGGAGAAACTACGAGCAGTACTTC.

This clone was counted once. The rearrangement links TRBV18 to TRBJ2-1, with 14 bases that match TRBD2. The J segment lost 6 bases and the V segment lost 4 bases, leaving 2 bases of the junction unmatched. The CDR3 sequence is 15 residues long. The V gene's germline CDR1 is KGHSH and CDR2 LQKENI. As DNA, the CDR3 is TGTGCCAGCTCACGACTAGCGGGAGGGTTCAATGAGCAGTTCTTC. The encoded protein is CASSRLAGGFNEQFF.

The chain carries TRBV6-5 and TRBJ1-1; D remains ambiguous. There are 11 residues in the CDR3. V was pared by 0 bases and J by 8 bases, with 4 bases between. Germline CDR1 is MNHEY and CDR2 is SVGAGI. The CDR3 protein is CASSYSEEAFF. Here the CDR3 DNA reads TGTGCCAGCAGTTACTCAGAAGAAGCTTTCTTT.

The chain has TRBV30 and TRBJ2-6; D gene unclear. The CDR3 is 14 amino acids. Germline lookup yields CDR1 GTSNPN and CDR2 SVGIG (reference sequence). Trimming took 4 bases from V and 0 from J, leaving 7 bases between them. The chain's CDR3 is CAWTRSSGANVLTF. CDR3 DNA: TGTGCCTGGACCAGGAGCTCTGGGGCCAACGTCCTGACTTTC.

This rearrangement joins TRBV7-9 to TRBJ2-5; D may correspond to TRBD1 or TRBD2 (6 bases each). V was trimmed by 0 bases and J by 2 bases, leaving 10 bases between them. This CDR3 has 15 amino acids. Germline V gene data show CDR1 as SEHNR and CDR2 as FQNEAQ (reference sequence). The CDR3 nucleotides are TGTGCCAGCAGCTTAGCGGGGGGCCGACAAGAGACCCAGTACTTC. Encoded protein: CASSLAGGRQETQYF.

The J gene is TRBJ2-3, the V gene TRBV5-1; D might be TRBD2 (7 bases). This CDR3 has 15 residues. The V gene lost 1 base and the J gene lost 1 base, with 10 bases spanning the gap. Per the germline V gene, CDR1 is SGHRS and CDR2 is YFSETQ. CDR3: CASSLREGGTDTQYF. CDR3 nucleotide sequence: TGCGCCAGCAGCTTGAGGGAGGGGGGCACAGATACGCAGTATTTT. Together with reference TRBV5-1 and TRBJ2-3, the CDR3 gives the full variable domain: KAGVTQTPRYLIKTRGQQVTLSCSPISGHRSVSWYQQTPGQGLQFLFEYFSETQRNKGNFPGRFSGRQFSNSRSEMNVSTLELGDSALYLCASSLREGGTDTQYFGPGTRLTVL.

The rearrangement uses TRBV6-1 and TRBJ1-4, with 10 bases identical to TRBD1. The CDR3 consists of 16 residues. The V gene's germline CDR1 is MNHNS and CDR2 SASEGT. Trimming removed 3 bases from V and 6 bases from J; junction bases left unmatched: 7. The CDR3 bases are TGTGCCAGCAGTGACGACAGGGGGCGATTGGATGAAAAACTGTTTTTT. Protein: CASSDDRGRLDEKLFF.

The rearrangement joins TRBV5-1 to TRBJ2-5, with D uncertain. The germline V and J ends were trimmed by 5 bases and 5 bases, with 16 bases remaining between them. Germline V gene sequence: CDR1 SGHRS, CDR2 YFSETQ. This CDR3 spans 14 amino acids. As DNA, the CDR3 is TGCGCCAGCAGATATGTCACGTCCACTGAGACCCAGTACTTC. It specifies CASRYVTSTETQYF.

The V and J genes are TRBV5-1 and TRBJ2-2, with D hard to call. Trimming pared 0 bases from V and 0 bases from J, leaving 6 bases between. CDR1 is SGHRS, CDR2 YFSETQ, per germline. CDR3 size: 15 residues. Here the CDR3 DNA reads TGCGCCAGCAGCTTGGTACAAGCGAACACCGGGGAGCTGTTTTTT. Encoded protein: CASSLVQANTGELFF.

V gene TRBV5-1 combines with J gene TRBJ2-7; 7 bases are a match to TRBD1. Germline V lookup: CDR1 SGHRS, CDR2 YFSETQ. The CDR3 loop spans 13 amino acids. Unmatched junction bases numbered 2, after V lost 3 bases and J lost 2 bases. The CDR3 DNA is TGCGCCAGCAGCTGGGGACAGCCCTACGAGCAGTACTTC. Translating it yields CASSWGQPYEQYF.

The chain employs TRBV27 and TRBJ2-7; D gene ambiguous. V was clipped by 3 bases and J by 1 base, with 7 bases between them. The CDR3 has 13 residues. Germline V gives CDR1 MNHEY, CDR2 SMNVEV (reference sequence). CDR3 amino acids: CASSFTGSYEQYF. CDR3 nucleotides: TGTGCCAGCAGTTTCACTGGTTCCTACGAGCAGTACTTC.

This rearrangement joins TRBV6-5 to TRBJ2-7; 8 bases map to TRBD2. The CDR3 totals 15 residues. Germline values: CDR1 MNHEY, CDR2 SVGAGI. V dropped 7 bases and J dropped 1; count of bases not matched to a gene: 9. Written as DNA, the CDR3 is TGTGCCAGCAAGGAGAAGCGGGAGAGGTCCTACGAGCAGTACTTC. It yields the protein CASKEKRERSYEQYF.

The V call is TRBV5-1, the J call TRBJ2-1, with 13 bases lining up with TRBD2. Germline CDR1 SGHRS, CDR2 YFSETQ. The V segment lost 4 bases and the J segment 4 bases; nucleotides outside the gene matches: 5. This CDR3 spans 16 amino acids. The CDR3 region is CASSGRTSGSYNEQFF. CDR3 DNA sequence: TGCGCCAGCAGCGGCCGGACTAGCGGGAGTTACAATGAGCAGTTCTTC.

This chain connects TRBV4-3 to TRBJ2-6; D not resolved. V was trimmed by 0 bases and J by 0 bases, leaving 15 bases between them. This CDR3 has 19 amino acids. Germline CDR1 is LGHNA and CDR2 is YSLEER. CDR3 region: CASSQEHTVGISGANVLTF. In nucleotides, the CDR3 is TGCGCCAGCAGCCAAGAACACACAGTAGGAATCTCTGGGGCCAACGTCCTGACTTTC.

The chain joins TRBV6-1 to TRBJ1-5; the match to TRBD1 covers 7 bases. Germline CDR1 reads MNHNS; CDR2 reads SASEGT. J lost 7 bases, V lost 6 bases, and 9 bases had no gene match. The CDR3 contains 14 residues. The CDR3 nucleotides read TGTGCCAGCAGCCTGACAGGGAGAGAGCAGCCCCAGCATTTT. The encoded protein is CASSLTGREQPQHF.

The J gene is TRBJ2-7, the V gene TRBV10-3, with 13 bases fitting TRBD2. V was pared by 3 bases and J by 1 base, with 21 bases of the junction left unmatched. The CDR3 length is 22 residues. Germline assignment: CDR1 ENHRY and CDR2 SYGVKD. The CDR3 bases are TGTGCCATCAGTGAAGGCAGGGCCCACAAGGGACTAGCGGGATTTCGGTCCTACGAGCAGTACTTC. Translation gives CAISEGRAHKGLAGFRSYEQYF.

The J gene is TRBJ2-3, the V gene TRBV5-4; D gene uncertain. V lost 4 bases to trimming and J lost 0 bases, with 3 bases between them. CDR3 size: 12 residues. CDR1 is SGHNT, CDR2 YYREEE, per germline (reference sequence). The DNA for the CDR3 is TGTGCCAGCAGCCTAAGCACAGATACGCAGTATTTT. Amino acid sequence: CASSLSTDTQYF.

CDR3 DNA sequence: TGTGCCAGCAGTGAATTGCCGGGGGACACAGATACGCAGTATTTT. This translates into CASSELPGDTDTQYF. The rearrangement links TRBV25-1 to TRBJ2-3, with D possibly matching TRBD2 (6 bases). CDR3 size: 15 residues. V lost 1 base to trimming and J lost 2 bases, with 10 bases between them. Germline lookup yields CDR1 MGHDK and CDR2 SYGVNS.

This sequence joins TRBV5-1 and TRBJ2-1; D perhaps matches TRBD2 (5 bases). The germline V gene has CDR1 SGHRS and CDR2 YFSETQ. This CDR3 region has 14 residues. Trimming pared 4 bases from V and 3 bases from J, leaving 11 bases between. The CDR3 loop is CASSTSTIYNEQFF. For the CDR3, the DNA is TGCGCCAGCAGCACGTCGACTATCTACAATGAGCAGTTCTTC.

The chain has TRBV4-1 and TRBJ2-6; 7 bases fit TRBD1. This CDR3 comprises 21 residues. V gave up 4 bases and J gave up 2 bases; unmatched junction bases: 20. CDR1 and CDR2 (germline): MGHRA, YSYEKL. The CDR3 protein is CASSPRDFHDRASPGANVLTF. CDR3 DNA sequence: TGCGCCAGCAGCCCGCGTGATTTCCATGACAGGGCTTCCCCTGGGGCCAACGTCCTGACTTTC.

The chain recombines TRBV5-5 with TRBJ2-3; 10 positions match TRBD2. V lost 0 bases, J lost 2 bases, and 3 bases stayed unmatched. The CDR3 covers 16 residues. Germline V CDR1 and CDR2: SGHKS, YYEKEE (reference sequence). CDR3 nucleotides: TGTGCCAGCAGCTTGGTAGCGGGGGGTCCCACAGATACGCAGTATTTT. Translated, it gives CASSLVAGGPTDTQYF.

In nucleotides, the CDR3 is TGCAGCGTTGAACGTTCGATAACTGAAGCTTTCTTT. It specifies CSVERSITEAFF. The chain is built from TRBV29-1 and TRBJ1-1, with D unresolved. The CDR3 length is 12 residues. The V gene's germline CDR1 is SQVTM and CDR2 ANQGSEA. The V end lost 2 bases, the J end lost 5 bases, and 9 bases lay between the germline ends.